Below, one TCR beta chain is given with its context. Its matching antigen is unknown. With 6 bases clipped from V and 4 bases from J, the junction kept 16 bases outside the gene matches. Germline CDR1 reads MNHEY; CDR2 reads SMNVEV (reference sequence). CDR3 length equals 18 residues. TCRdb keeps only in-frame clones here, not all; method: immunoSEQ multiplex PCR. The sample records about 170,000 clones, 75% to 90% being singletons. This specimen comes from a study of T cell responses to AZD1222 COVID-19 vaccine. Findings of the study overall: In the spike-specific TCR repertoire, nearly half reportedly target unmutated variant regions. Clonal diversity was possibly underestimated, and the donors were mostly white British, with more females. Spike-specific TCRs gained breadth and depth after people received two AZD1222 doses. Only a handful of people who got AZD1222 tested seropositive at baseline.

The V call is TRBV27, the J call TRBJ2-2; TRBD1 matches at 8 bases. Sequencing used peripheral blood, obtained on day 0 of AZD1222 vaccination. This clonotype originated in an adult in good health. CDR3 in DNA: TGTGCCAGCAGAAGGACAGGGACTCGGTCGTGGGTCACCGGGGAGCTGTTTTTT. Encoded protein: CASRRTGTRSWVTGELFF.